Included here is one T cell receptor (beta chain) sequence, with context. Its antigen is not known. Selected positively for CCR7 and CD45RO-negative, naive CD8 cells excluded terminally differentiated effector memory CD45RA+ cells. Donors, healthy HIV-negative adults, lacked recent acute infections or vaccinations. This table comes from immunoSEQ multiplex PCR, and its TCRdb copy is limited to in-frame clones, with some not included. The sample lists about 600,000 clones, nearly 97% occurring once. This sample is part of a study of shared clonotypes between healthy human individuals. General study findings and limits: The study drew on few donors, limiting represented genetic and exposure-history diversity.

The CDR3 runs 16 residues. Germline CDR1 is MNHEY and CDR2 is SMNVEV (reference sequence). The V and J ends lost 8 bases and 7 bases, in that order; junction bases with no gene match: 16. The clonotype was recovered from a woman in her 30s in good health. V usage is TRBV27 and J usage is TRBJ2-1; 8 bases map to TRBD2. The sample was naive CD8+ T cells sorted from blood. The CDR3 DNA follows: TGTGCCAGCTCTGCCCACCGGGAGGGCCTTGGAAATGAGCAGTTCTTC. This sequence encodes CASSAHREGLGNEQFF.